This T cell receptor (beta chain) was captured in a study of T-cell reconstitution after alpha-beta-depleted transplantation in children. Trimming shortened V by 4 bases and J by 3 bases, and 20 bases separated the two germline ends. The CDR3 loop spans 17 amino acids. Germline V lookup: CDR1 SGHNT, CDR2 YENEEA. The TCRbeta library incorporated unique molecular identifiers. TCRdb reanalysed the PCR reads using MiXCR and keeps one entry per CDR3 protein. The top ten clones hold around 2.3% of a sample with about 500,000 distinct CDR3 sequences, 32% of them seen once. This clonotype has only a few counts.

The specimen was PBMCs from the stem cell graft donor, collected from the stem cell graft. This sequence originates from a human donor who donated a stem cell graft to a child with aplastic anemia. The chain combines TRBV11-3 with TRBJ2-3, with unresolved D. CDR3 sequence: CASSSPGRLYGTDTQYF. DNA of the CDR3: TGTGCCAGCAGCTCCCCGGGCCGATTATACGGGACAGATACGCAGTATTTT.